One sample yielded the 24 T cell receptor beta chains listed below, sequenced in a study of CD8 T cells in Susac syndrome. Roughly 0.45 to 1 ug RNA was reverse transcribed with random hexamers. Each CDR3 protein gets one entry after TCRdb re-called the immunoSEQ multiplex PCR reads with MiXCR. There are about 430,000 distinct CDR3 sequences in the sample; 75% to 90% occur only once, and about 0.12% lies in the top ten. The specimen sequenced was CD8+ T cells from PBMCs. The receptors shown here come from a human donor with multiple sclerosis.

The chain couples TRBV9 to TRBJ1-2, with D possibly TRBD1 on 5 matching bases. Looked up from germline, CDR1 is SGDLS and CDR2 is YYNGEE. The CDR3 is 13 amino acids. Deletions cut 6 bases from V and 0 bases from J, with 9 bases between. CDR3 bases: TGTGCCAGCACGGGGGGGACTAACTATGGCTACACCTTC. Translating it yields CASTGGTNYGYTF.

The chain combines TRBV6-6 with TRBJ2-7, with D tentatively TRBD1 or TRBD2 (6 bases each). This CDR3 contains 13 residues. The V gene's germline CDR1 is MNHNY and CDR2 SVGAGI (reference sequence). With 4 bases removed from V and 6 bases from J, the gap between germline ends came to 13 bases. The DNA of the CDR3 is TGTGCCAGCAGTTTAGGGGGGCTAGGCGAGCAGTACTTC. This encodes CASSLGGLGEQYF.

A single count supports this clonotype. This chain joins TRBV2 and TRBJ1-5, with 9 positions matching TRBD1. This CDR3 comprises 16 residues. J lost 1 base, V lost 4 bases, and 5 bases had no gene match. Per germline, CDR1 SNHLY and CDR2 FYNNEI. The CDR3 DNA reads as TGTGCCAGCAGTGGCTGGACAGGGGAAAGCAATCAGCCCCAGCATTTT. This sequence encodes CASSGWTGESNQPQHF. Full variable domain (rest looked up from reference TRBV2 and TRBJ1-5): EPEVTQTPSHQVTQMGQEVILRCVPISNHLYFYWYRQILGQKVEFLVSFYNNEISEKSEIFDDQFSVERPDGSNFTLKIRSTKLEDSAMYFCASSGWTGESNQPQHFGDGTRLSIL.

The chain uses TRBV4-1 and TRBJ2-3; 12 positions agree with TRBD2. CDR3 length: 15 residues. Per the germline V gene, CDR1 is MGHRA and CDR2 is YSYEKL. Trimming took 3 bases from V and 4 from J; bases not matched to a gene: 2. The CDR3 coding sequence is TGCGCCAGCAGCCATCCTAGCGGGGGGGCAGATACGCAGTATTTT. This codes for CASSHPSGGADTQYF.

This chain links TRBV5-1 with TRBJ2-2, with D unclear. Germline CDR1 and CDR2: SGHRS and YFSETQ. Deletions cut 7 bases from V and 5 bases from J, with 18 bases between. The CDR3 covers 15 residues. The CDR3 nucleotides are TGCGCCAGCCGACCAGATCCTGACGGGACCGGGGAGCTGTTTTTT. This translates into CASRPDPDGTGELFF. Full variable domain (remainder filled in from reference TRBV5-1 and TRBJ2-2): KAGVTQTPRYLIKTRGQQVTLSCSPISGHRSVSWYQQTPGQGLQFLFEYFSETQRNKGNFPGRFSGRQFSNSRSEMNVSTLELGDSALYLCASRPDPDGTGELFFGEGSRLTVL.

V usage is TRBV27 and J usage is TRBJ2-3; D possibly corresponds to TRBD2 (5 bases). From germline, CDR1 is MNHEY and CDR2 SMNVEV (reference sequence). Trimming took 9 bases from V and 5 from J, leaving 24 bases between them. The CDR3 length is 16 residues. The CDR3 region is CASTRTGIEALDTQYF. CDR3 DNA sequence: TGTGCCAGTACGCGCACGGGGATAGAAGCCCTAGATACGCAGTATTTT.

Here the CDR3 reads CASSLGIFSGQGYTF. In nucleotides, the CDR3 is TGTGCCAGCAGTTTAGGGATATTCTCGGGGCAGGGCTACACCTTC. This sequence joins TRBV27 and TRBJ1-2, with D possibly TRBD1 on 5 matching bases. The CDR3 spans 15 residues. Trimming shortened V by 2 bases and J by 8 bases, and 18 bases separated the two germline ends. Germline V gene data show CDR1 as MNHEY and CDR2 as SMNVEV (reference sequence).

Here the CDR3 reads CASSGTVGEQYF. DNA of the CDR3: TGTGCCAGCAGTGGGACAGTGGGAGAGCAGTACTTC. The rearrangement joins TRBV27 to TRBJ2-7; 7 bases are a match to TRBD1. J was trimmed by 7 bases and V by 5 bases; bases with no gene match: 5. The CDR3 is 12 amino acids. CDR1 MNHEY and CDR2 SMNVEV come from the germline V gene (reference sequence).

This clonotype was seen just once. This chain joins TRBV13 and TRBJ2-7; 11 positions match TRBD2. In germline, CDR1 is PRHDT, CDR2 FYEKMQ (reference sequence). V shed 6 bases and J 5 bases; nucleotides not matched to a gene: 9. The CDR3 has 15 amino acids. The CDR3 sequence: CASSSSGTSGDEQYF. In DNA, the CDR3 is TGTGCCAGCAGTTCCTCCGGGACTAGCGGCGACGAGCAGTACTTC.

This CDR3 is CASSQQGSYNSPLHF. For the CDR3, the DNA is TGTGCCAGCAGCCAACAGGGGTCCTATAATTCACCCCTCCACTTT. The V gene is TRBV3-1, the J gene TRBJ1-6, with a tentative D call TRBD1 (6 bases). CDR3 length: 15 residues. Germline CDR1 is LGHDT and CDR2 is YNNKEL (reference sequence). V was cut by 2 bases and J by 1 base, with 6 bases left in between.

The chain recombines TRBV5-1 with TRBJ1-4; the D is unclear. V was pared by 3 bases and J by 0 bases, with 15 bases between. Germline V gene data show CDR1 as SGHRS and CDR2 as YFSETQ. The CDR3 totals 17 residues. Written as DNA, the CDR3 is TGCGCCAGCAGCTCCAACTCGGACGGAGCAACTAATGAAAAACTGTTTTTT. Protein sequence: CASSSNSDGATNEKLFF.

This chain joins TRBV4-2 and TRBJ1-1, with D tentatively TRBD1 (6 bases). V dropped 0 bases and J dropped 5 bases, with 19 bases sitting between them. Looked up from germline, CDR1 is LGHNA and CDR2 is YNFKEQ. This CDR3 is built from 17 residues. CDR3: CASSQDRGRGSLTEAFF. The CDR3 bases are TGTGCCAGCAGCCAAGATCGGGGGCGCGGGTCGCTTACTGAAGCTTTCTTT.

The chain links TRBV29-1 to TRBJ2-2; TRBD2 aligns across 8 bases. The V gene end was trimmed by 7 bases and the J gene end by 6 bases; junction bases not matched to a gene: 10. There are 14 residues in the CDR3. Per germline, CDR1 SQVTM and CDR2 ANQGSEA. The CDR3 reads CSAGGLAGPGELFF. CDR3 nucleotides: TGCAGCGCAGGAGGTCTAGCGGGTCCCGGGGAGCTGTTTTTT.

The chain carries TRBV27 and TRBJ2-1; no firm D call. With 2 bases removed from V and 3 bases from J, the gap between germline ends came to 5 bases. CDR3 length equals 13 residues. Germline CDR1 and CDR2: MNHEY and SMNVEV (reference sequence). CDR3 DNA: TGTGCCAGCAGTTTAACCTTCTACAATGAGCAGTTCTTC. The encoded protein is CASSLTFYNEQFF.

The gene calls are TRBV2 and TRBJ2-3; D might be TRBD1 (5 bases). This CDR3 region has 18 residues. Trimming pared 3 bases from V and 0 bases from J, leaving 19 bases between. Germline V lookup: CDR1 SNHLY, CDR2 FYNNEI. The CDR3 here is CASSDPDRSPGSTDTQYF. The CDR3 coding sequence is TGTGCCAGCAGTGACCCAGACAGATCCCCAGGAAGCACAGATACGCAGTATTTT.

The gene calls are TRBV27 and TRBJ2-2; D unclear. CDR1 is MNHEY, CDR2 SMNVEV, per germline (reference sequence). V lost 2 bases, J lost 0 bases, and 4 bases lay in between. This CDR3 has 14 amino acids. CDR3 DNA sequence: TGTGCCAGCAGTTTAGCCCCGAACACCGGGGAGCTGTTTTTT. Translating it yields CASSLAPNTGELFF.

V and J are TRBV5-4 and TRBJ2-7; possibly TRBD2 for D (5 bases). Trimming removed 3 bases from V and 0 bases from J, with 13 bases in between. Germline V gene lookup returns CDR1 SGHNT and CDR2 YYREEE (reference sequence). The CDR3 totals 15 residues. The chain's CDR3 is CASSSRSGDSYEQYF. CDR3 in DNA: TGTGCCAGCAGCTCTCGAAGCGGAGACTCCTACGAGCAGTACTTC.

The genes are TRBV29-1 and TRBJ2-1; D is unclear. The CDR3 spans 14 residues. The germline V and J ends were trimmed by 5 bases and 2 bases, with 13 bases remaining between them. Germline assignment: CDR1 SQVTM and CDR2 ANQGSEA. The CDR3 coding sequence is TGCAGCGTTCGTGGGCTTTCAGCCTACAATGAGCAGTTCTTC. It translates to CSVRGLSAYNEQFF.

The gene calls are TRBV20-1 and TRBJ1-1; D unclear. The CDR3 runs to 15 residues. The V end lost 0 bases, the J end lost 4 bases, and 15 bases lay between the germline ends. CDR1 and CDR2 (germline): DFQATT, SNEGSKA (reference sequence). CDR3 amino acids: CSARDSEGLATEAFF. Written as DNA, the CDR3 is TGCAGTGCTAGAGACTCGGAGGGCTTGGCCACTGAAGCTTTCTTT.

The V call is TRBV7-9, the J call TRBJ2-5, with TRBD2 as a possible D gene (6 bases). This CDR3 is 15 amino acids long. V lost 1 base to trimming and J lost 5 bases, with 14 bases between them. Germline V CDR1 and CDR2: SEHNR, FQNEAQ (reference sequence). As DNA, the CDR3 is TGTGCCAGCAGCTTAGGCGAGCTTGGGGGGGAGACCCAGTACTTC. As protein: CASSLGELGGETQYF.

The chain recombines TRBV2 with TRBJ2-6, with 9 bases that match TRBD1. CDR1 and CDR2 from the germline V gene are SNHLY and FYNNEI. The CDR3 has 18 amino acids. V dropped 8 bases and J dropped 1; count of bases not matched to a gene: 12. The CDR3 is CASGERTGVLSGANVLTF. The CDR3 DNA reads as TGTGCCAGCGGGGAAAGGACAGGGGTGTTATCTGGGGCCAACGTCCTGACTTTC.

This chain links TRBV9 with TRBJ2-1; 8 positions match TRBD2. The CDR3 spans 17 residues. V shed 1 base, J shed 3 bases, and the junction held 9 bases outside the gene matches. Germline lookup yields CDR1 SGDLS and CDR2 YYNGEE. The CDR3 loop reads CASSVNSAGAGYNEQFF. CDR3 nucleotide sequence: TGTGCCAGCAGCGTAAACTCAGCGGGAGCAGGCTACAATGAGCAGTTCTTC.

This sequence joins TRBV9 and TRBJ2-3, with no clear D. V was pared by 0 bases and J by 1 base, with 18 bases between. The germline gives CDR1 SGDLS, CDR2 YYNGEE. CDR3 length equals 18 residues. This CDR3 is CASSVAPLVDGRTDTQYF. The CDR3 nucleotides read TGTGCCAGCAGCGTAGCACCCCTTGTGGACGGGCGCACAGATACGCAGTATTTT.

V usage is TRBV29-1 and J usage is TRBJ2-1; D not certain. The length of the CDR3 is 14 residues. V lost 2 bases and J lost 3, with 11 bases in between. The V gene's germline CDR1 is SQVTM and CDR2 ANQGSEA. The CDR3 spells CSVEPETIYNEQFF. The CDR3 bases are TGCAGCGTTGAACCAGAAACCATCTACAATGAGCAGTTCTTC.